This TCR beta chain was recovered during a study of T cell changes during pregnancy in multiple sclerosis. The germline V gene encodes CDR1 MGHDK and CDR2 SYGVNS. The CDR3 has 15 residues. V shed 1 base, J shed 12 bases, and the junction held 7 bases outside the gene matches. TCRdb's table, derived via immunoSEQ multiplex PCR, lists solely in-frame clones and lacks some. The repertoire has about 110,000 clones, less than 95% of them found once; the top ten carry roughly 1.6%. The input for sequencing was peripheral blood, taken before pregnancy. This receptor was taken from a female donor with multiple sclerosis, enrolled in a pregnancy study. The chain has TRBV25-1 and TRBJ2-1, with 12 bases fitting TRBD1. Here the CDR3 reads CASSEWGQGAVGQFF. CDR3 DNA: TGTGCCAGCAGTGAATGGGGACAGGGGGCGGTTGGGCAGTTCTTC.